This TCR beta chain was identified in a study of blood T cells in healthy people across ages. Overall study results and limits: Both higher diversity and more naive CD4+ cells marked long-lived donors when set against aged donors.

V lost 3 bases and J lost 7; bases outside the gene matches: 9. The CDR3 consists of 15 residues. Germline V CDR1 and CDR2: DFQATT, SNEGSKA (reference sequence). Then a second PCR, running about 6 to 12 cycles, was carried out with a sample-barcoded 5' primer and a J-beta primer mix. With 12 random nucleotides, a template-switch adaptor tagged each individual cDNA molecule. MiXCR, applied by TCRdb to the 5' RACE reads, yields one record per CDR3 protein. This table holds about a million distinct CDR3 sequences, roughly half found once. On this clonotype: Its cognate antigen is unknown.

What was sequenced was blood. The V gene is TRBV20-1, the J gene TRBJ2-1, with 10 bases aligning to TRBD2. The clonotype comes from a woman aged 55-75 years in good health. CDR3 nucleotide sequence: TGCAGTGCTAGCCTAGCGGGAGTTCGAGGAAATGAGCAGTTCTTC. It specifies CSASLAGVRGNEQFF.